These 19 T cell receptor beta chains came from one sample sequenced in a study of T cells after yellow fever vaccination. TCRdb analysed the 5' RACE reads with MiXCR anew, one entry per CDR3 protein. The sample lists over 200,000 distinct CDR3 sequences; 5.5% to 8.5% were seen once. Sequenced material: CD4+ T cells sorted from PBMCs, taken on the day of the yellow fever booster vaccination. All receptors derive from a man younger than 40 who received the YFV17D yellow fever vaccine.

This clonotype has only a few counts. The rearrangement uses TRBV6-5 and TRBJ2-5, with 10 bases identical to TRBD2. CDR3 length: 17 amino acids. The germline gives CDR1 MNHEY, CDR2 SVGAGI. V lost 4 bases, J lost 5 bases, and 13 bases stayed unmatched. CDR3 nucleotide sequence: TGTGCCAGCAGTTCGGATTCGAGCGGGAGGGCCGGGGAGACCCAGTACTTC. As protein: CASSSDSSGRAGETQYF.

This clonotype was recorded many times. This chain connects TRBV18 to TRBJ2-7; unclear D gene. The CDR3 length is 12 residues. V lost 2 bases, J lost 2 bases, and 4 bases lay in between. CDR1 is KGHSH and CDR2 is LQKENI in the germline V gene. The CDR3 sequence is CASSPATYEQYF. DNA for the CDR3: TGTGCCAGCTCACCAGCTACCTACGAGCAGTACTTC.

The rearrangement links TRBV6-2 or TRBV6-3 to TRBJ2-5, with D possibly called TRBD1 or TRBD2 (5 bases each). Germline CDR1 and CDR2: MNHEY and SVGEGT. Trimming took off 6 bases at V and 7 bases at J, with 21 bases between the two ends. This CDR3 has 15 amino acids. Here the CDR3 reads CASRAGTSFLGTQYF. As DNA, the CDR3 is TGTGCCAGCAGAGCCGGGACGTCCTTCCTGGGGACCCAGTACTTC.

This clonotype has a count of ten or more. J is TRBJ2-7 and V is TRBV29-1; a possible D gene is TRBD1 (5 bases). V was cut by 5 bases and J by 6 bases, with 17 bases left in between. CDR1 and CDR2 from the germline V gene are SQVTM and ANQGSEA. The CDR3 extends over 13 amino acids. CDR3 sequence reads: CSVSGPQGSEQYF. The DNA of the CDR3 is TGCAGCGTTTCCGGTCCCCAGGGATCCGAGCAGTACTTC.

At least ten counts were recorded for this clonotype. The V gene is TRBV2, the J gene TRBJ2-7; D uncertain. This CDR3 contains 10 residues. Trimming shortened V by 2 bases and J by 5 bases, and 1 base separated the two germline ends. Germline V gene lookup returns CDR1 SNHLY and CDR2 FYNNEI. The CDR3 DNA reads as TGTGCCAGCAGTGAAAACGAGCAGTACTTC. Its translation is CASSENEQYF.

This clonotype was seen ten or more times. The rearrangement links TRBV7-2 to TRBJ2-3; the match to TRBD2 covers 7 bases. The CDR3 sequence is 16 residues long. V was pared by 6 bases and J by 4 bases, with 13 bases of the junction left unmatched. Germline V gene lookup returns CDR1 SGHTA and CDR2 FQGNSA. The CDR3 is CASSPMGGGPADTQYF. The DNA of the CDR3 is TGTGCCAGCAGTCCCATGGGGGGAGGGCCTGCAGATACGCAGTATTTT.

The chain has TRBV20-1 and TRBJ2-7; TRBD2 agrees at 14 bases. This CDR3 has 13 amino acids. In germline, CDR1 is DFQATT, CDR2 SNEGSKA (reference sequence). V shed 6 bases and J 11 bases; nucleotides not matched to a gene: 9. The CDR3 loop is CSATGTSGSSEYF. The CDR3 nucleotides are TGCAGTGCAACCGGGACTAGCGGGAGCTCTGAGTACTTC.

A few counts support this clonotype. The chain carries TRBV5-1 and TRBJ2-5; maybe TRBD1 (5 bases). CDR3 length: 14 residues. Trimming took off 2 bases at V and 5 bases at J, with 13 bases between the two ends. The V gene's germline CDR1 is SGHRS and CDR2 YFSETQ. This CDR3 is CASSFQGLRETQYF. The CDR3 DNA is TGCGCCAGCAGCTTCCAGGGCCTGAGGGAGACCCAGTACTTC.

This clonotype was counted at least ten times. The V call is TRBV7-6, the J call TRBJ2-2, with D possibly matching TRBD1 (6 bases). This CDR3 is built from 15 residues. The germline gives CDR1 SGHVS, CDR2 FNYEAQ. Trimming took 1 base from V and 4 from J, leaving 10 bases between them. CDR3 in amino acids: CASSLGTGSTGELFF. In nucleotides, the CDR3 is TGTGCCAGCAGCTTAGGCACAGGGAGCACCGGGGAGCTGTTTTTT.

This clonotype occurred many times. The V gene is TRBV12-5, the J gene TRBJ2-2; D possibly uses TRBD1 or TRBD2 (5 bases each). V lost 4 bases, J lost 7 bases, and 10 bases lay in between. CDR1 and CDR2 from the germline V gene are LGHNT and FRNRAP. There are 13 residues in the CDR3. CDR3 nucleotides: TGTGCTAGTGGTTCCGGGGCGAACGGGGAGCTGTTTTTT. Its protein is CASGSGANGELFF.

The CDR3: CSTGKETQYF. In DNA, the CDR3 is TGCAGCACCGGAAAAGAGACCCAGTACTTC. The chain has TRBV20-1 and TRBJ2-5; D remains unclear. Germline assignment: CDR1 DFQATT and CDR2 SNEGSKA (reference sequence). This CDR3 has 10 amino acids.

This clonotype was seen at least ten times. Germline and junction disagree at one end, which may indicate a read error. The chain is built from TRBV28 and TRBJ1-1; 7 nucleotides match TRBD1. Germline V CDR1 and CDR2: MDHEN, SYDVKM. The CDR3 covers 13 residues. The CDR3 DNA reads TGTGCCAGCAGCTCCGACAGGGCGACTGGAGCTTTCTTT. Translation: CASSSDRATGAFF.

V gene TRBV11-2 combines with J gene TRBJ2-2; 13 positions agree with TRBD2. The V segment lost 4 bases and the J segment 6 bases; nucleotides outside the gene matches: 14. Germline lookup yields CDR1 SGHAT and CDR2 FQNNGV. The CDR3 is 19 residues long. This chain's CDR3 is CASSSGSMTLAGGAGELFF. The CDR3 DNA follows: TGTGCCAGCAGCTCAGGTTCCATGACACTAGCGGGAGGGGCCGGGGAGCTGTTTTTT.

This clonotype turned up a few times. The CDR3 spells CATHERGGHPDTQYF. CDR3 nucleotides: TGTGCCACCCATGAGAGGGGCGGCCATCCAGATACGCAGTATTTT. The chain combines TRBV7-2 with TRBJ2-3; possibly TRBD1 or TRBD2 for D (5 bases each). Germline V gene data show CDR1 as SGHTA and CDR2 as FQGNSA. The CDR3 consists of 15 residues. The V and J ends lost 10 bases and 4 bases respectively, with 21 bases between them.

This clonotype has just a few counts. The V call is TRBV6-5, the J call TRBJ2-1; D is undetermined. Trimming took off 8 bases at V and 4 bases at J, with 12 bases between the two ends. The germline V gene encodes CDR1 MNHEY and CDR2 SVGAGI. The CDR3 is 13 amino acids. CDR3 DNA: TGTGCCAGCGCGCGAGATGGGTACAATGAGCAGTTCTTC. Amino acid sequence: CASARDGYNEQFF.

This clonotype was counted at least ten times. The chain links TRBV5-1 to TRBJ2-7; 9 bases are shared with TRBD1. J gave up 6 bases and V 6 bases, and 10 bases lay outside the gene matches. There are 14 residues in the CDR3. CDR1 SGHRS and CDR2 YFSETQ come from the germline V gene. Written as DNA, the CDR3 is TGCGCCAGCACCGCCGGGACAGGGTATCGCGAGCAGTACTTC. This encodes CASTAGTGYREQYF.

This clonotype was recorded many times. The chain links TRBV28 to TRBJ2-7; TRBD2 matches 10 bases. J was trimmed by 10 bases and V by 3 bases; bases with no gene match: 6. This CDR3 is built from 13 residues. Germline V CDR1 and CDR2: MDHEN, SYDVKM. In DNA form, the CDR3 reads TGTGCCAGCAGTTTGGCAAGCGGGAGGGATCAGTACTTC. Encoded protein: CASSLASGRDQYF.

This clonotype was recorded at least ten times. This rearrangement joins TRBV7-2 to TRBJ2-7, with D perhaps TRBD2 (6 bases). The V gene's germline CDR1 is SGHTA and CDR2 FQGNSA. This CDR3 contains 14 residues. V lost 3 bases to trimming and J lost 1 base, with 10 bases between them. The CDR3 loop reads CASSFETRSYEQYF. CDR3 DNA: TGTGCCAGCAGCTTCGAGACTAGGTCCTACGAGCAGTACTTC.

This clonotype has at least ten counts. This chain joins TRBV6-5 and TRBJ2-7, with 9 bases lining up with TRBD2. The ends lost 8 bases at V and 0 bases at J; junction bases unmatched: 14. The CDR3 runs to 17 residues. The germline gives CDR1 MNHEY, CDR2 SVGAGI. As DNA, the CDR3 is TGTGCCAGCCCTTTAGCGGGAGATGTTTCCACCTCCTACGAGCAGTACTTC. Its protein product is CASPLAGDVSTSYEQYF.